These T cell receptor beta chains were read from a single sample in a study of metastatic and nonmetastatic thyroid tumors. TCRdb re-analyzed the PCR reads using MiXCR. This table holds roughly 10,000 clones, approximately 31% found once. The material sequenced was tumor tissue. The receptor set was obtained from a female donor with papillary thyroid cancer or a benign thyroid nodule (not recorded which). Some clones in this sample may be carry-over from other donors' samples. The CDR3 runs from the conserved cysteine through the conserved F or W. Each record gives: D gene, V gene, clone size, J gene, CDR3 protein, CDR3 DNA. D genes are given only for firm matches. Only part of the rows carry a size: once, few, many, or a class if the clone is expanded.

NA	TRBV5-1	NA	TRBJ1-4	CASSLGGEKLFF	TGCGCCAGCAGCTTGGGGGGTGAAAAACTGTTTTTT
TRBD1	TRBV6-1	few	TRBJ1-6	CASRGQGNSPLHF	TGTGCCAGCAGGGGACAGGGGAATTCACCCCTCCACTTT
TRBD1	TRBV30	NA	TRBJ1-2	CAWTKARGLYGYTF	TGTGCCTGGACCAAGGCCAGGGGGCTTTATGGCTACACCTTC
NA	TRBV12-3/TRBV12-4	NA	TRBJ1-6	CASRAGGAALHF	TGTGCCAGCAGGGCGGGGGGGGCAGCCCTCCACTTT
NA	TRBV9	NA	TRBJ1-6	CASTTGGSNNSPLHF	TGTGCCAGCACGACTGGGGGTAGCAATAATTCACCCCTCCACTTT
NA	TRBV6-1	NA	TRBJ2-3	CASSGGGRTDTQYF	TGTGCCAGCAGTGGAGGCGGACGCACAGATACGCAGTATTTT
TRBD1	TRBV20-1	few	TRBJ2-2	CSARGATGTGELFF	TGCAGTGCTAGAGGGGCGACAGGGACCGGGGAGCTGTTTTTT
NA	TRBV4-1	NA	TRBJ1-1	CASRLEGSNTEAFF	TGTGCCAGCCGTTTGGAGGGATCTAACACTGAAGCTTTCTTT
NA	TRBV20-1	NA	TRBJ1-5	CSASKTGKVSNQPQHF	TGCAGTGCTAGTAAGACGGGGAAGGTTAGCAATCAGCCCCAGCATTTT
TRBD1	TRBV11-2	few	TRBJ1-1	CASSLGVGGDRVDTEAFF	TGTGCCAGCAGCTTAGGAGTAGGAGGGGACAGGGTCGACACTGAAGCTTTCTTT
NA	TRBV6-1	NA	TRBJ1-1	CASSDNRDTEAFF	TGTGCCAGCAGCGATAACAGGGACACTGAAGCTTTCTTT
NA	TRBV20-1	medium-sized	TRBJ2-1	CSAPPPQGILEQFF	TGCAGTGCCCCTCCCCCCCAGGGAATCTTGGAGCAGTTCTTC
NA	TRBV15	NA	TRBJ2-7	CATSRSGVGEQYF	TGTGCCACCAGCAGAAGTGGGGTGGGCGAGCAGTACTTC
NA	TRBV6-2/TRBV6-3	few	TRBJ2-7	CASSYSVQGFGEQYF	TGTGCCAGCAGTTACTCGGTCCAGGGCTTCGGCGAGCAGTACTTC
NA	TRBV6-1	few	TRBJ2-7	CASSEGPRYEQYF	TGTGCCAGCAGTGAGGGTCCCAGGTACGAGCAGTACTTC
NA	TRBV5-1	once	TRBJ1-5	CASSLVGYQPQHF	TGCGCCAGCAGCTTGGTAGGGTATCAGCCCCAGCATTTT
NA	TRBV27	NA	TRBJ2-3	CASSLQAATDTQYF	TGTGCCAGCAGTTTACAAGCGGCCACAGATACGCAGTATTTT
NA	TRBV5-1	few	TRBJ1-1	CASSFRGNTEAFF	TGCGCCAGCAGCTTCAGGGGGAACACTGAAGCTTTCTTT
NA	TRBV6-5	NA	TRBJ1-6	CASSYSLSGGSPLHF	TGTGCCAGCAGTTACTCGTTGAGTGGGGGCTCACCCCTCCACTTT
TRBD1	TRBV5-4	many	TRBJ2-7	CASSLNRGHPYEQYF	TGTGCCAGCAGCTTGAACAGGGGGCACCCCTACGAGCAGTACTTC
TRBD1	TRBV5-1	hyperexpanded	TRBJ1-1	CASSLDGQVEAFF	TGCGCCAGCAGCTTGGATGGACAGGTTGAAGCTTTCTTT
TRBD1	TRBV29-1	medium-sized	TRBJ2-7	CSATRDRDEQYF	TGCAGCGCAACCCGGGACAGGGACGAGCAGTACTTC
NA	TRBV6-1	NA	TRBJ1-6	CASTREFRDSPLHF	TGTGCCAGCACGAGAGAGTTCCGTGATTCACCCCTCCACTTT
NA	TRBV14	medium-sized	TRBJ1-2	CASSQANYGYTF	TGTGCCAGCAGCCAAGCTAACTATGGCTACACCTTC
NA	TRBV2	few	TRBJ2-7	CASRPPVVREQYF	TGTGCCAGCAGACCCCCGGTTGTACGGGAGCAGTACTTC
TRBD1	TRBV7-2	NA	TRBJ2-5	CASSLVGTGGIGTQYF	TGTGCCAGCAGCTTAGTGGGGACAGGGGGCATTGGGACCCAGTACTTC
TRBD1	TRBV7-3	NA	TRBJ1-2	CASSLRILAGTGVGYGYTF	TGTGCCAGCAGCTTAAGGATCCTCGCCGGGACAGGGGTCGGCTATGGCTACACCTTC
TRBD2	TRBV3-1	few	TRBJ2-7	CASSQLGLAGGRYEQYF	TGTGCCAGCAGCCAGCTAGGACTAGCGGGAGGGCGGTACGAGCAGTACTTC
TRBD1	TRBV9	NA	TRBJ2-7	CASSVSDRGYEQYF	TGTGCCAGCAGCGTATCTGACAGGGGATATGAGCAGTACTTC
NA	TRBV4-1	NA	TRBJ1-2	CASSPERTRYGYAF	TGCGCCAGCAGCCCAGAACGGACACGATATGGCTACGCCTTC
NA	TRBV20-1	medium-sized	TRBJ2-5	CSASFEGGETQYF	TGCAGTGCTAGTTTTGAGGGAGGAGAGACCCAGTACTTC
TRBD2	TRBV6-2/TRBV6-3	NA	TRBJ2-1	CASSYSVAGGGHEQFF	TGTGCCAGCAGTTACTCGGTAGCGGGAGGGGGTCATGAGCAGTTCTTC
NA	TRBV6-4	few	TRBJ1-2	CATRTADYGYTF	TGTGCCACCCGGACGGCTGACTATGGCTACACCTTC
TRBD2	TRBV27	NA	TRBJ2-7	CASTANGTSRRPYEQYF	TGTGCCAGCACCGCAAACGGGACTAGCAGGAGACCCTACGAGCAGTACTTC
NA	TRBV7-9	few	TRBJ1-1	CASSGSLEAFF	TGTGCCAGCAGCGGTAGTCTAGAAGCTTTCTTT
NA	TRBV28	few	TRBJ2-7	CASRSGTQNPYEQYF	TGTGCCAGCAGGTCCGGGACCCAAAATCCCTACGAGCAGTACTTC
NA	TRBV28	medium-sized	TRBJ2-5	CASSFGRELEETQYF	TGTGCCAGCAGCTTCGGACGGGAGCTTGAAGAGACCCAGTACTTC
NA	TRBV19	medium-sized	TRBJ2-1	CASRPHSTGEQFF	TGTGCCAGTAGGCCCCACTCGACTGGTGAGCAGTTCTTC
NA	TRBV6-1	few	TRBJ1-2	CASGTYNNYCYTF	TGTGCCAGTGGGACATACAATAACTATTGCTACACCTTC
TRBD1	TRBV30	NA	TRBJ1-5	CAWSVKGAVQPQHF	TGTGCCTGGAGTGTTAAGGGGGCGGTTCAGCCCCAGCATTTT
NA	TRBV7-3	few	TRBJ2-2	CASSFQGAGELFF	TGTGCCAGCAGCTTCCAGGGCGCCGGGGAGCTGTTTTTT
TRBD1	TRBV5-4	medium-sized	TRBJ1-1	CASSSNGKGQVNTEAFF	TGTGCCAGCAGCTCAAACGGAAAAGGACAGGTCAACACTGAAGCTTTCTTT
TRBD2	TRBV20-1	NA	TRBJ2-5	CSAPQREYQETQYF	TGCAGTGCCCCCCAGCGGGAGTACCAAGAGACCCAGTACTTC
TRBD1	TRBV2	NA	TRBJ1-5	CASRPTGVSNQPQHF	TGTGCCAGCAGGCCGACAGGGGTGAGCAATCAGCCCCAGCATTTT
TRBD1	TRBV28	NA	TRBJ2-7	CASSEGGRGPYEQYF	TGTGCCAGCAGTGAAGGGGGCAGGGGGCCTTACGAGCAGTACTTC
NA	TRBV19	many	TRBJ2-2	CASSTSSASNTGELFF	TGTGCCAGTAGTACCTCTAGCGCTTCGAACACCGGGGAGCTGTTTTTT
TRBD2	TRBV3-1	many	TRBJ2-5	CASSQPGGRYPGLADQTSPTQYF	TGTGCCAGCAGCCAGCCGGGAGGTCGTTATCCGGGACTAGCGGATCAAACCTCGCCGACCCAGTACTTC
NA	TRBV4-2	NA	TRBJ1-6	CASSQDREYSPLHF	TGTGCCAGCAGCCAAGACAGGGAGTATTCACCCCTCCACTTT
NA	TRBV6-1	few	TRBJ1-2	CASSEGTGAFYGYTF	TGTGCCAGCAGTGAAGGGACTGGAGCTTTCTATGGCTACACCTTC
NA	TRBV11-2	NA	TRBJ2-7	CASSLAGFSYEQYF	TGTGCCAGCAGCTTAGCGGGGTTCTCCTACGAGCAGTACTTC